This TCR beta chain stems from a study of vaccination effects on CD4 cells after COVID-19. General study findings and limits: Healthy vaccinees had only 1 of 255 vaccine-induced clones cross-react with common cold coronaviruses.

Repertoires were generated with immunoSEQ multiplex PCR, while TCRdb's copy carries only in-frame clones and drops some. The sample holds some 40,000 clones; 82% are singletons and the top ten take 2.9%. CD4+ T cell isolation took place after approximately 11 days of culture. The healthy vaccine recipients, who had no prior SARS-CoV-2 infection, showed negative nucleocapsid antibodies. On both days 3 and 7, half of the culture medium was replaced with IL-2 medium. Per germline, CDR1 LNHDA and CDR2 SQIVND (reference sequence). The CDR3 spans 11 residues. V dropped 5 bases and J dropped 10 bases, with 9 bases sitting between them. In regard to this clone: Its antigen is not identified.

The TCR was taken from a human donor who received a COVID-19 vaccine. The rearrangement links TRBV19 to TRBJ2-1; unclear D gene. Material: CD4+ T cells from PBMCs cultured without peptide, obtained before COVID-19 vaccination. CDR3 protein: CASSGELEQFF. The CDR3 DNA sequence: TGTGCCAGTAGTGGAGAGTTAGAGCAGTTCTTC.